The rows below give T cell receptor beta chains drawn from one sample of a study of cytomegalovirus exposure and HLA in healthy donors. Generated by immunoSEQ multiplex PCR, the TCRdb table keeps only in-frame clones and is missing some. The sample includes roughly 150,000 clones, around 78% of them seen just once. The sample consisted of PBMCs. The source of these receptors is a woman between 40 and 55 years old in good health and CMV-seropositive. Both conserved end residues are part of each CDR3. D genes are given only for firm matches. Not all rows give a size; the values are once, few, many and, for expanded clones, a class.

v_gene,abundance,j_gene,d_gene,CDR3aa,CDR3nt
TRBV5-1,NA,TRBJ1-6,NA,CASSLEGAGSYNSPLHF,TGCGCCAGCAGCTTGGAAGGGGCCGGCTCCTATAATTCACCCCTCCACTTT
TRBV27,NA,TRBJ2-7,TRBD2,CVSGGFYEQYF,TGTGTAAGCGGGGGATTCTACGAGCAGTACTTC
TRBV7-2,few,TRBJ1-3,NA,CASSFIGGGNTIYF,TGTGCCAGCAGCTTTATAGGGGGAGGAAACACCATATATTTT
TRBV19,NA,TRBJ2-7,NA,CASSPTLLSYEQYF,TGTGCCAGTAGCCCGACTCTACTATCTTACGAGCAGTACTTC
TRBV5-8,NA,TRBJ1-6,NA,CASSSQGSNSPLHF,TGTGCCAGCAGCTCGCAGGGGAGCAATTCACCCCTCCACTTT
TRBV6-5,NA,TRBJ1-2,NA,CASRRDRNYGYTF,TGTGCCAGCAGACGCGACAGGAACTATGGCTACACCTTC
TRBV4-2,NA,TRBJ1-4,NA,CASSQDQGFSTNEKLFF,TGTGCCAGCAGCCAAGATCAGGGGTTTTCAACTAATGAAAAACTGTTTTTT
TRBV25-1,NA,TRBJ1-1,NA,CASRGLLNTEAFF,TGTGCCAGCAGGGGACTTTTGAACACTGAAGCTTTCTTT
TRBV9,NA,TRBJ1-1,TRBD1,CASSVDRAPGTEAFF,TGTGCCAGCAGCGTGGACAGGGCGCCCGGGACTGAAGCTTTCTTT
TRBV7-2,few,TRBJ2-2,NA,CASSLNPQNTGELFF,TGTGCCAGCAGCTTAAATCCACAAAACACCGGGGAGCTGTTTTTT
TRBV2,NA,TRBJ2-1,TRBD1,CASSTDRGTYNEQFF,TGTGCCAGCAGTACGGACAGGGGGACCTACAATGAGCAGTTCTTC
TRBV6-6,NA,TRBJ1-2,NA,CASSYYQNYGYTF,TGTGCCAGCAGTTACTACCAGAACTATGGCTACACCTTC
TRBV13,NA,TRBJ2-7,TRBD2,CASSLAVAGGSYEQYF,TGTGCCAGCAGCTTAGCGGTAGCGGGGGGCTCCTACGAGCAGTACTTC
TRBV20-1,NA,TRBJ2-5,NA,CSASLKETQYF,TGCAGTGCTAGCCTAAAGGAGACCCAGTACTTC
TRBV7-6,once,TRBJ2-1,TRBD1,CASSPGQGDNEQFF,TGTGCCAGCAGTCCGGGACAGGGGGACAATGAGCAGTTCTTC
TRBV6-1,NA,TRBJ2-7,NA,CASSEVQVLHYEQYF,TGTGCCAGCAGTGAAGTACAGGTCCTACACTACGAGCAGTACTTC
TRBV10-3,NA,TRBJ1-5,NA,CASCERPGGNQPQHF,TGTGCCAGCTGCGAGAGGCCCGGAGGCAATCAGCCCCAGCATTTT